This TCR beta chain was sequenced in a study of T cell clonotyping in hematopoietic cell transplantation. Assay: immunoSEQ multiplex PCR; the TCRdb copy retains only in-frame clones and omits some. Of some 15,000 clones listed, 90% are singletons. With regard to this clone: Its matching antigen is unknown.

Whole-study findings and limits: Pathologically expanded recipient clonotypes increased progressively from day 30 to day 180 as diversity fell. Few recipient clonotypes overlapped donors; over 95% were de novo at given depth.

Trimming removed 5 bases at V and 0 bases at J, with 23 bases between. The CDR3 has 18 residues. CDR1 and CDR2 from the germline V gene are SQVTM and ANQGSEA. The receptor's source is a man between 45 and 60 years old in good health. Some clones in this sample may be carry-over from other donors' samples. The chain has TRBV29-1 and TRBJ1-3; D not certain. The specimen sequenced was peripheral blood mononuclear cells. CDR3: CSVTGDKGALFSGNTIYF. The CDR3 nucleotides read TGCAGCGTTACCGGAGACAAGGGAGCTCTATTCTCTGGAAACACCATATATTTT. The full variable domain, its missing parts supplied by reference TRBV29-1 and TRBJ1-3, is SAVISQKPSRDICQRGTSLTIQCQVDSQVTMMFWYRQQPGQSLTLIATANQGSEATYESGFVIDKFPISRPNLTFSTLTVSNMSPEDSSIYLCSVTGDKGALFSGNTIYFGEGSWLTVV.